This TCR beta chain was documented in a study of blood T cell repertoires in COVID-19. Study-wide background: There were acute and convalescent COVID-19 samples, and they came from the United States, Italy and Spain. Sources were T cells, B-cell-depleted T cells, or PBMCs; the material itself was cDNA or gDNA.

V was trimmed by 1 base and J by 5 bases, leaving 16 bases between them. Germline V gives CDR1 SEHNR, CDR2 FQNEAQ (reference sequence). This CDR3 is built from 16 residues. Clones were read by immunoSEQ multiplex PCR, and TCRdb kept only the in-frame ones, dropping some. Of 250,000 to 350,000 clones listed, 90% were seen once; the top ten hold about 1.5%. Sequenced material: PBMCs or T cells enriched from blood (not recorded which). The clonotype comes from a woman aged 18 to 35 with acute COVID-19. The V and J genes are TRBV7-9 and TRBJ2-3; maybe TRBD2 (5 bases). The CDR3 loop is CASSLGAGGFGDTQYF. In DNA form, the CDR3 reads TGTGCCAGCAGCTTAGGTGCGGGTGGTTTCGGAGATACGCAGTATTTT.